This TCR beta chain emerged from a study of tumor-infiltrating lymphocytes in primary liver carcinoma. The study, taken as a whole, reports: Tumor-adjacent and tumor-blood pairs showed less overlap than tumor region pairs.

A primer in the constant region served to generate TCR beta cDNA from 500 ng of total RNA. It was through three nested multiplex PCR rounds of slightly modified ARM-PCR that TCR beta libraries arose. The first two PCR rounds used TRBV1-TRBV30 primers with a Cbeta primer, roughly 10 cycles each. TCRdb re-analysed the multiplex PCR reads in MiXCR, keeping a single row per CDR3 protein. The sample comprises more than 90,000 distinct CDR3 sequences, around two thirds of which are singletons, and around 12% rests with the top ten. From roughly 20-30 mg of unsorted bulk tissue, DNA and RNA were co-extracted together. Ends included, the CDR3 has 17 residues. Per germline, CDR1 SGHAT and CDR2 FQNNGV. To note about this clonotype: Its antigen is unknown. The conserved closing phenylalanine or tryptophan is absent in this CDR3, likely reflecting a read error. The limits of the CDR3 on the DNA are not certain, so only TCRdb's listed CDR3 is given.

The chain uses TRBV11-2 and TRBJ2-1; TRBD2 was called by the table and not checked on the DNA. The material sequenced was liver tumor tissue from sampling region 2. Sample subset: tumor region T2, inferior pole. This receptor was taken from a woman aged 55-70 years with primary liver carcinoma and hepatitis B virus infection. The CDR3 sequence: CASSRRLAGGPGDEQFL.